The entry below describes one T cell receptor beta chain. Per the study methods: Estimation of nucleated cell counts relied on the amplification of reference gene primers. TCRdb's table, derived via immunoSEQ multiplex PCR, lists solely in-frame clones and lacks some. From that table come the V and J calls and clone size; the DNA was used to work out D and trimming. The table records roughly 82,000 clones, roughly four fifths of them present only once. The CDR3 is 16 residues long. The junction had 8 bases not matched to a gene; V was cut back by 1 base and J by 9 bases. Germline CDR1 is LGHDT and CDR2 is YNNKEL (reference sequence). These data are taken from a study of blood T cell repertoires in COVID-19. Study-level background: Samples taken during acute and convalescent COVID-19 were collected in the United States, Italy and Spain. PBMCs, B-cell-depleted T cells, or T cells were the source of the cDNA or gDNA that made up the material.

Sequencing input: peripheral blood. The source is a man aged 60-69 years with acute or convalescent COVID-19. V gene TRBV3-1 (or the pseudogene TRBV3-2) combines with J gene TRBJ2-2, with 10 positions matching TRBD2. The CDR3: CASSQVGLAGAWELFF. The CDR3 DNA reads TGTGCCAGCAGCCAAGTCGGCCTAGCGGGAGCCTGGGAGCTGTTTTTT.